Sequencing of this TCR beta chain was carried out in a study of identical twins. Findings and caveats of the study: Surplus twin overlap in beta out-of-frame sequences was less pronounced.

The CDR3 spans 14 residues. Trimming took 10 bases from V and 3 from J, leaving 19 bases between them. Per germline, CDR1 MNHEY and CDR2 SVGEGT. Template switching supplied a universal primer site; unique molecular identifiers were carried on the cDNA. Using its own MiXCR run on the 5' RACE reads, TCRdb lists one record per CDR3 protein. Altogether 250,000 or so distinct CDR3 sequences are present, approximately 8.6% being singletons, with the ten largest covering over 2.5%. This clonotype appeared many times. The antigen is not known. The sample was also reused in another study, on yellow fever vaccine responses in identical twins.

The sequence was collected from a young woman in good health. Sequences were obtained from CD8+ T cells sorted from blood. The rearrangement links TRBV6-2 or TRBV6-3 to TRBJ2-7, with a tentative D call TRBD1 (7 bases). The CDR3 region is CATRGGTEFYEQYF. The CDR3 DNA reads TGTGCCACCCGGGGCGGGACAGAGTTCTACGAGCAGTACTTC.